This entry concerns a single T cell receptor (beta chain). Original processing notes: Counts of nucleated cells, estimated from reference gene primer amplification, were obtained. Profiled with immunoSEQ multiplex PCR; TCRdb holds only in-frame clones, not every one. The V and J calls and clone size were taken over from that table, and D and trimming were inferred from the DNA. This repertoire shows hundreds of thousands of clones, 85% found once; its top ten account for approximately 5.1%. Germline V gives CDR1 SGHRS, CDR2 YFSETQ. The CDR3 is made up of 13 amino acids. Trimming took 4 bases from V and 14 from J, leaving 19 bases between them. This specimen belongs to a study of blood T cell repertoires in COVID-19.

The sample taken for sequencing was peripheral blood. The V gene is TRBV5-1, the J gene TRBJ2-1, with D maybe TRBD1 (6 bases). The receptor comes from a man over 45 with active or convalescent COVID-19. The CDR3: CASSRDLGDKEFF. CDR3 coding DNA: TGCGCCAGCAGCCGGGACCTGGGGGACAAGGAGTTCTTC.